This T cell receptor (beta chain) was recovered during a study of T cells in pancreatic ductal adenocarcinoma. Study-wide findings and caveats: No significant tumor-blood clonality difference; means were about 0.1 and 0.065. Comparisons of tumor and blood clonality may show falsely lower tumor diversity. This surgical cohort overrepresents the minority presenting with early-stage disease. Unique clonotypes were around 8-fold more numerous in blood than in tumor.

CDR1 is MDHEN, CDR2 SYDVKM, per germline. V trimming: 8 bases; J trimming: 0 bases; junction bases outside the gene matches: 3. The CDR3 runs to 14 residues. Assay used: immunoSEQ multiplex PCR; TCRdb lists only in-frame clones, some missing. The sample has over 100,000 clones; over 90% are singletons. A note on this clone: Its antigen is undetermined.

No neoadjuvant therapy was given to the selected pancreatic ductal adenocarcinoma patients before their surgery. Sequenced material: PBMCs. This TCR was sampled from a human donor with pancreatic ductal adenocarcinoma. The chain joins TRBV28 to TRBJ2-1, with 8 bases that match TRBD2. The CDR3 here is CASGSGSSYNEQFF. As DNA, the CDR3 is TGTGCCAGCGGGAGCGGGAGCTCCTACAATGAGCAGTTCTTC.